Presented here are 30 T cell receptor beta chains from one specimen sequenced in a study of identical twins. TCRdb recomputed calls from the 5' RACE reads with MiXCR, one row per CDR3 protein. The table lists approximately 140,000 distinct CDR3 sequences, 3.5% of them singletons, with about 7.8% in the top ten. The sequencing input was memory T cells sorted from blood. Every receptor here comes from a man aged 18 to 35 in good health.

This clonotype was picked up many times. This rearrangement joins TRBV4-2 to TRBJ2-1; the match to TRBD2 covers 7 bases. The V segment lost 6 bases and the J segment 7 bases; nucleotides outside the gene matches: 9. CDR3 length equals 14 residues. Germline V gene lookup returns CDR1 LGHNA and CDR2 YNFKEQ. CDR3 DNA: TGTGCCAGCAGTTTGGCGGGAGAGTGGAATGAGCAGTTCTTC. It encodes CASSLAGEWNEQFF.

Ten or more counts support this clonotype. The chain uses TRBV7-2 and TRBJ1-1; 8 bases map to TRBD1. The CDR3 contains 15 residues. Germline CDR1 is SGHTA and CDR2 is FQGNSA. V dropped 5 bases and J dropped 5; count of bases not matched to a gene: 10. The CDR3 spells CASSRLATGVTEAFF. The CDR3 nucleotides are TGTGCCAGCAGCCGCCTGGCGACAGGGGTAACTGAAGCTTTCTTT.

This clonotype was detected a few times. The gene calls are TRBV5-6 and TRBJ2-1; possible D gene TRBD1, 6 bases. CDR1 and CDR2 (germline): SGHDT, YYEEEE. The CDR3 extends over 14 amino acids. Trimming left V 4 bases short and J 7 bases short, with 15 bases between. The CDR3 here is CASSGRQETNEQFF. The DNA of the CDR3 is TGTGCCAGCAGCGGACGACAGGAGACAAATGAGCAGTTCTTC. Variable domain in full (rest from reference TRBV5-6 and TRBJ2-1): DAGVTQSPTHLIKTRGQQVTLRCSPKSGHDTVSWYQQALGQGPQFIFQYYEEEERQRGNFPDRFSGHQFPNYSSELNVNALLLGDSALYLCASSGRQETNEQFFGPGTRLTVL.

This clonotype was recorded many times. In DNA form, the CDR3 reads TGTGCCAGCAGTCACACTCTGACAGGGTACGAGCAGTTCTTC. Its protein is CASSHTLTGYEQFF. This chain links TRBV12-3 or TRBV12-4 with TRBJ2-1, with 7 positions matching TRBD1. The CDR3 contains 14 residues. J gave up 10 bases and V 5 bases, and 11 bases lay outside the gene matches.

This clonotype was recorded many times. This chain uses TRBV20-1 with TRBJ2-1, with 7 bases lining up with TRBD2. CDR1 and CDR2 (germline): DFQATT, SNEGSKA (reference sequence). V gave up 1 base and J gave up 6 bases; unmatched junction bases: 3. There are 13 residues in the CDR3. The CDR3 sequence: CSARGAGPNEQFF. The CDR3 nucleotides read TGCAGTGCTAGAGGAGCGGGGCCCAATGAGCAGTTCTTC.

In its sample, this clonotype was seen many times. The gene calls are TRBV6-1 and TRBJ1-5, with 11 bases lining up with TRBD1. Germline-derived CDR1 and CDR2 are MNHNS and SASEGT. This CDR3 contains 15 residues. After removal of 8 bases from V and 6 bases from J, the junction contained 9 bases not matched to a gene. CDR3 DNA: TGTGCCAGCGCTGTTGGGGACAGGGGGAGTCAGCCCCAGCATTTT. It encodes CASAVGDRGSQPQHF.

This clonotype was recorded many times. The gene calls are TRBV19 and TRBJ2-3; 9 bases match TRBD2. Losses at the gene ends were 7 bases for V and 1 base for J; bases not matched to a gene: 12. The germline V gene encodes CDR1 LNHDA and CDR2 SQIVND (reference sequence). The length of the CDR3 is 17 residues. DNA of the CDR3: TGTGCCAGTAATGGCGGTAGCGGGAGAGTCGGCACAGATACGCAGTATTTT. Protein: CASNGGSGRVGTDTQYF.

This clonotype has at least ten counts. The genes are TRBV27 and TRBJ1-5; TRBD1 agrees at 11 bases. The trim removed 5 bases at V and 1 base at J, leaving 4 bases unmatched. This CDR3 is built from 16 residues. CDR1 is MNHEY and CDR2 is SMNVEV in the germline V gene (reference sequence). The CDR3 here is CASSPRTGGSNQPQHF. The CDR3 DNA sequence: TGTGCCAGCAGTCCGCGGACAGGGGGCAGCAATCAGCCCCAGCATTTT.

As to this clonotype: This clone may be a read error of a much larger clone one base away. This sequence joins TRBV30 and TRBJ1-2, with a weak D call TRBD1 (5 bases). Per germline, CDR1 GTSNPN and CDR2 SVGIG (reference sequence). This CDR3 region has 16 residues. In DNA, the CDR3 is TGTGCCTGGAGCCCCGGAGGAGGAAGGGGAAACTATGGCTACCCCTTC. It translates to CAWSPGGGRGNYGYPF.

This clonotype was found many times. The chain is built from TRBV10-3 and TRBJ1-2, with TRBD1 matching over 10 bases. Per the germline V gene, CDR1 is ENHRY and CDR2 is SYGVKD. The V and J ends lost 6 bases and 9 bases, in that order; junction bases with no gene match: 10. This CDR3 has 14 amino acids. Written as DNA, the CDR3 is TGTGCCATCAGGGGGACAGGGGAGAAGCCCAGCTACACCTTC. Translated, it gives CAIRGTGEKPSYTF.

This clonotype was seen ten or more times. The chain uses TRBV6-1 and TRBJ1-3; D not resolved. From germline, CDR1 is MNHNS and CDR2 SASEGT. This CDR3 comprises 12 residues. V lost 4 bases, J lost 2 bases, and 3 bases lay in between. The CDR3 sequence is CASSATGNTIYF. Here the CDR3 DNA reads TGTGCCAGCAGTGCAACTGGAAACACCATATATTTT.

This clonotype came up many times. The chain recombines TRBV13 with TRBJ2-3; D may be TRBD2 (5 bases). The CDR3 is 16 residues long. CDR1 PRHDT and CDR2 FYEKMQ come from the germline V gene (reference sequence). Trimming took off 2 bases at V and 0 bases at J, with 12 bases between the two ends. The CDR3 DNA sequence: TGTGCCAGCAGCTTATCCCGCGGGTTAAGCACAGATACGCAGTATTTT. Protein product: CASSLSRGLSTDTQYF.

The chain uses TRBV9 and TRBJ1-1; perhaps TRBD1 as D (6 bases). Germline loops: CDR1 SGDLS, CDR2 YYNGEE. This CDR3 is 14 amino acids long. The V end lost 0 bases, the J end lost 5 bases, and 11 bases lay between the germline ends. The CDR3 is CASSVETTGTEAFF. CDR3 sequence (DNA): TGTGCCAGCAGCGTAGAGACAACAGGGACTGAAGCTTTCTTT.

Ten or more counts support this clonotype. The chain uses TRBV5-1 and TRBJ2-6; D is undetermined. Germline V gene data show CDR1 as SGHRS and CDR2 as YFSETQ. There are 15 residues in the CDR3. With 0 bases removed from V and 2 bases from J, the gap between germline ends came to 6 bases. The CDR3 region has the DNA TGCGCCAGCAGCTTGGACTTGCCTGGGGCCAACGTCCTGACTTTC. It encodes CASSLDLPGANVLTF.

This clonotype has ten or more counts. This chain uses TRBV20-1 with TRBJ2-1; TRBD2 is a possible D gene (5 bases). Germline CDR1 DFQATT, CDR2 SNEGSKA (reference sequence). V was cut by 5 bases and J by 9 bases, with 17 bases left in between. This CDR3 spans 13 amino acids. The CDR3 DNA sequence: TGCAGTGCTGGGTTTGGGCTAGCTCCTGAGCAGTTCTTC. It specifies CSAGFGLAPEQFF.

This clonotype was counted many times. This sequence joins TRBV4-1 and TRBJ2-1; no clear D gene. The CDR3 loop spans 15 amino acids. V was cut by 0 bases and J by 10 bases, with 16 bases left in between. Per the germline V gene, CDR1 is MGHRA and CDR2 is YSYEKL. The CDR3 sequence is CASSQEGAATGEQFF. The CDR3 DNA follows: TGCGCCAGCAGCCAAGAAGGTGCGGCTACTGGGGAGCAGTTCTTC.

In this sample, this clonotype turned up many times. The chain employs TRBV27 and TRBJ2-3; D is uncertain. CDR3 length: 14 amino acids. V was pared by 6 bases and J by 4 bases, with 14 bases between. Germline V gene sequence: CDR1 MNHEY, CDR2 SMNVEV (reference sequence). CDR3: CASSNRPLADTQYF. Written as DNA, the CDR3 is TGTGCCAGCAGCAACCGCCCCCTAGCAGATACGCAGTATTTT.

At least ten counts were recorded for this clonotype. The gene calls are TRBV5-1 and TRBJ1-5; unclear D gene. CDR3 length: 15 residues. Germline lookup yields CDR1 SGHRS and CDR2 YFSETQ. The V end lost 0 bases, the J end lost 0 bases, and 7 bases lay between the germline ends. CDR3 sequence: CASSLDGFSNQPQHF. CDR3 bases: TGCGCCAGCAGCTTGGACGGATTTAGCAATCAGCCCCAGCATTTT.

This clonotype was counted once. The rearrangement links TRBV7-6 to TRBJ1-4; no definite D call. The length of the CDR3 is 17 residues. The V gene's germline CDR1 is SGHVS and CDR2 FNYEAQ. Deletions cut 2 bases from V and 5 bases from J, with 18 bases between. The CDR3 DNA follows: TGTGCCAGCAGCTTATACGCCCGTCAGGACCAAAATGAAAAACTGTTTTTT. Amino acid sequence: CASSLYARQDQNEKLFF.

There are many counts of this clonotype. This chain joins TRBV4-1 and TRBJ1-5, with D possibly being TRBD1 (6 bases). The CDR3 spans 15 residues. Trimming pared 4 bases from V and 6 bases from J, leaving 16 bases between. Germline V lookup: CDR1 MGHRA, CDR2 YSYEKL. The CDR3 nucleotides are TGCGCCAGCAGCCTTCCCCGGAGGGGGTGTCAGCCCCAGCATTTT. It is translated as CASSLPRRGCQPQHF.

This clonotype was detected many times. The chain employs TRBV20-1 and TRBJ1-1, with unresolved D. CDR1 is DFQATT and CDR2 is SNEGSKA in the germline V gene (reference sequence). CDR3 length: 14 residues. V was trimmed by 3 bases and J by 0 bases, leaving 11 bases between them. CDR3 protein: CSARVHEMNTEAFF. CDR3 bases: TGCAGTGCTAGGGTCCATGAAATGAACACTGAAGCTTTCTTT.

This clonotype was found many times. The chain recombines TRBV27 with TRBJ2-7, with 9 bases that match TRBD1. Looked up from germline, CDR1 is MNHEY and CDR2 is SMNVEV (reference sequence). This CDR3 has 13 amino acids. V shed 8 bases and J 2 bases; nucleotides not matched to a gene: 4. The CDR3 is CASGQGNPYEQYF. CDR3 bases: TGTGCCAGCGGACAGGGGAACCCCTACGAGCAGTACTTC.

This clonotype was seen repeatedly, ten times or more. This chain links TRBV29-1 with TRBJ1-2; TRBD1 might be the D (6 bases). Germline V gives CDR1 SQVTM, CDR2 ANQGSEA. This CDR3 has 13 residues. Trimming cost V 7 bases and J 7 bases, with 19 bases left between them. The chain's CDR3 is CSANPRGQGGYTF. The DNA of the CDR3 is TGCAGCGCCAATCCCCGGGGGCAGGGTGGCTACACCTTC.

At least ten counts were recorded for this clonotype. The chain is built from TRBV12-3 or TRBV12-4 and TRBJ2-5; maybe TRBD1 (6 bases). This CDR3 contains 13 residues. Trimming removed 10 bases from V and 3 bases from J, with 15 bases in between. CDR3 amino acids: CATARGAKETQYF. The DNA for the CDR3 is TGTGCCACCGCCAGGGGCGCCAAAGAGACCCAGTACTTC.

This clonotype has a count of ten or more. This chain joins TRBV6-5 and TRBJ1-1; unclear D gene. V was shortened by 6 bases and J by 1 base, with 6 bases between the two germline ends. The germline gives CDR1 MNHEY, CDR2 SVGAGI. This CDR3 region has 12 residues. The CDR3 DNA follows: TGTGCCAGCAGCCAAAGGAACACTGAAGCTTTCTTT. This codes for CASSQRNTEAFF.

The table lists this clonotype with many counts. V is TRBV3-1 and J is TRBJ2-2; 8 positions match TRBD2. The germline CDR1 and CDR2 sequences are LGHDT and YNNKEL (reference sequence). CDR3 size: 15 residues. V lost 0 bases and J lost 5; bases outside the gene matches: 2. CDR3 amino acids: CASSQDPSGTGELFF. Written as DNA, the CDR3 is TGTGCCAGCAGCCAAGATCCTAGCGGGACCGGGGAGCTGTTTTTT.

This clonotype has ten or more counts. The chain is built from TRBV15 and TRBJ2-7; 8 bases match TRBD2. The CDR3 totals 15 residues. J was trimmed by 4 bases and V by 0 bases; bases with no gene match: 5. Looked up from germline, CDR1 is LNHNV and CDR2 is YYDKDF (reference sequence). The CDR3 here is CATSREISGSYEQYF. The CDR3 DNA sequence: TGTGCCACCAGCAGAGAGATAAGCGGGAGTTACGAGCAGTACTTC.

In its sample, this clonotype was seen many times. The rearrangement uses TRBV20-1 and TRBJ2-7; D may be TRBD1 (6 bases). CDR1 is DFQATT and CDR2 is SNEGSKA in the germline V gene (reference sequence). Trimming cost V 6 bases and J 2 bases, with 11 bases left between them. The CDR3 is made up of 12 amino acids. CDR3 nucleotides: TGCAGTGCACAGGGAGTGACCTACGAGCAGTACTTC. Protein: CSAQGVTYEQYF.

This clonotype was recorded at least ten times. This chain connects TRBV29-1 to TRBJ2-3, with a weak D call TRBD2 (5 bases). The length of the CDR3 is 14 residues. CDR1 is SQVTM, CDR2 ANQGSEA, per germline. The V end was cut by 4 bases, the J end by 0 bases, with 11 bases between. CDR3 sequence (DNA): TGCAGCGTTGCCGGCTCTAGCAGCACAGATACGCAGTATTTT. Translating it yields CSVAGSSSTDTQYF.

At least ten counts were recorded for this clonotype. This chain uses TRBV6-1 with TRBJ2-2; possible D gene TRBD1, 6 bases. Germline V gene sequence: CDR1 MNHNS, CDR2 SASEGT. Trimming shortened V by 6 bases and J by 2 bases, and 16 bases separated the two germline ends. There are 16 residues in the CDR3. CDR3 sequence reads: CASRLDSWKNTGELFF. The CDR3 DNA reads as TGTGCCAGCAGACTGGACAGTTGGAAAAACACCGGGGAGCTGTTTTTT.